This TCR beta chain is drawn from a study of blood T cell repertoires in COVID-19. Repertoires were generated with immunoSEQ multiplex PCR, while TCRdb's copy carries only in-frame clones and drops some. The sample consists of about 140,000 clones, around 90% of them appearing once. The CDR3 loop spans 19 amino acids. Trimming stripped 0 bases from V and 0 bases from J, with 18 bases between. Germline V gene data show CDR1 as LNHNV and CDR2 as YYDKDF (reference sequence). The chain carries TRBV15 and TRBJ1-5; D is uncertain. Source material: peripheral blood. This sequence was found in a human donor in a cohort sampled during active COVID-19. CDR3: CATSRDPRESRYSNQPQHF. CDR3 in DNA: TGTGCCACCAGCAGAGATCCGCGGGAGAGCCGTTATAGCAATCAGCCCCAGCATTTT.